This T cell receptor beta chain was recorded in a study of beta chain features in type 1 diabetes (dated by TCRdb to between 2018 and 2020). General notes on the study: No differences in mean age, gender distribution, total cell number or subset yield were found between patients and healthy donors. A total of roughly 100,000,000 sorted cells were examined across all samples, and the number of cells per subset was strongly correlated with RNA yield. The study compared TCRB repertoires of sorted circulating CD4+ T cell subsets between recently diagnosed type 1 diabetes patients and matched healthy donors. Naive and central memory subsets were obtained from all 30 or so donors, but regulatory and stem cell-like memory subsets were isolated from only 8 patients and about 8 healthy donors.

Overall study outcomes, separate from this receptor: Naive, central memory and regulatory TCRB repertoires appeared more similar among patients than among healthy donors. Patients with type 1 diabetes made fewer insertions and deleted more nucleotides at VDJ recombination sites, implying thymic rearrangement abnormalities. Only small numbers of individuals were included in the HLA sub-analyses, which left unresolved whether HLA type had any influence on TCRB rearrangement. PCR may preferentially amplify shorter templates, but because patient and control samples were amplified and corrected together, any resulting skew would affect both groups equally. A moderate but significant shortening of TCRB CDR3 length was observed in type 1 diabetes patients in all four CD4+ subsets. Because cDNA was sequenced instead of genomic DNA, activated cells with high expression could be over-represented, although the groups did not differ in activation or CD3 levels.

From each donor, a single peripheral blood sample of approximately 120 mL on average was drawn into heparinised tubes. Using a panel that included CD45RO, CCR7, CD25, CD127, CD95 and CD27, naive, central memory, regulatory and stem cell-like memory CD4+ T cells were sorted on a BD FACSAria II. Every sorted population had a purity above 95%. Right away, PBMCs were isolated by Lymphoprep density gradient centrifugation and were stained directly, with no culture step. Samples were stained and sorted in pairs, with one healthy donor and one patient per experiment, so that batch effects were minimized. All of the isolated RNA was reverse transcribed with the High Capacity cDNA Reverse Transcription Kit, so expressed TCRB transcripts were sequenced. Deep immunoSEQ sequencing was applied to naive, central memory and regulatory T cell samples, giving an average of roughly 3.5 million total reads per sample. After sorted cells were lysed in RLT buffer, RNA was extracted with DNase-treated RNeasy Micro or Mini kits, with the choice depending on cell number. Each cell subset was processed on its own to prevent cross-contamination, while patient and healthy donor samples were processed together. The immunoSEQ multiplex PCR was used to amplify TCRB sequences from cDNA, yielding 87-bp fragments that span the CDR3 region. Sequencing of the amplicons was performed on the Illumina HiSeq platform. In the source study's methods: PCR bias was corrected computationally using synthetic template baselines, and reads within Hamming distance 2 were collapsed, with unmergeable singletons discarded. Reads were aligned to IMGT to assign V, D and J genes, CDR3 length, and insertions or deletions at six rearrangement sites. Within each subset, clonotype counts were normalized to sorted cell number, and only after that were true diversity and Gini coefficients computed with the tcR R package. The overlap coefficient, calculated on TCRB nucleotide sequences, was used to quantify repertoire sharing. Out-of-frame TCRB sequences from naive cells were analyzed as a proxy for the pre-selection repertoire. As stored in TCRdb, this immuneACCESS dataset retains in-frame rearrangements with V and J assigned. A fraction of the clones does not appear; measured against another copy, unresolved V genes explain less than half of the discrepancy, and the remainder lacks a known reason. V, J and clone size are those of that table, while D and trimming were read from the DNA. Counted in this sample were 600,000 to 700,000 clones; around 11% of them appeared once. The ten largest make up roughly 0.11% of the sample.

As to this clone: There is no known antigen for this receptor. Base qualities are not recorded, but no much larger clone differs from it by a single base.

The germline V gene (reference sequence) provides CDR1 GTSNPN and CDR2 SVGIG. The CDR3, cysteine through phenylalanine, is 13 amino acids long. Only CDR3 DNA is held: 39 bases, read in frame from base 1. V sheds 0 bases and J sheds 7 bases, leaving 12 bases between their ends. Recombination connected TRBV30 to TRBJ2-5; no D gene call is confident. The sequence was collected from a young man with type 1 diabetes. Sequencing used naive CD4+ T cells from blood. The cell subset or site label on this specimen signifies: true naive CD4+ T cells. Read as DNA, the sequence is TGTGCCTGGAGTGTCGACTTAGTGGGGACCCAGTACTTC. This yields the protein CAWSVDLVGTQYF.